Listed below are T cell receptor beta chains from one sample, sequenced in a study of a mutant IDH1 vaccine in newly diagnosed glioma. Produced via immunoSEQ multiplex PCR; TCRdb's table is partial and in-frame only. This table has approximately 35,000 clones, roughly 90% appearing once. What these receptors recognize is not known. The source was PBMCs, collected from a glioma patient whose treatment included an IDH1 peptide vaccine. All receptors come from a man aged 40-50 years with glioma. CDR3s include the opening cysteine and the closing phenylalanine or tryptophan. Fields, in order: D gene, J gene, clone size, V gene, CDR3 protein, CDR3 DNA. A D gene is named only where the DNA matches it firmly. Clone size is not always given. Where it is, it says once, few, many or a class for expanded clones.

D: TRBD2
J: TRBJ2-5
size: -
V: TRBV19
CDR3: CASSTPRGGAQETQYF
DNA: TGTGCCAGTAGTACCCCCCGGGGGGGGGCCCAAGAGACCCAGTACTTC

D: TRBD1
J: TRBJ1-5
size: -
V: TRBV7-2
CDR3: CASSLTAGQGSQPQHF
DNA: TGTGCCAGCAGCTTAACGGCGGGACAGGGGTCTCAGCCCCAGCATTTT

D: -
J: TRBJ2-2
size: few
V: TRBV4-3
CDR3: CASSQDERVPTGELFF
DNA: TGCGCCAGCAGCCAAGATGAAAGGGTGCCCACCGGGGAGCTGTTTTTT

D: -
J: TRBJ2-5
size: once
V: TRBV4-3
CDR3: CASSQDLRSQETQYF
DNA: TGCGCCAGCAGCCAAGATCTCCGGAGCCAAGAGACCCAGTACTTC

D: TRBD1
J: TRBJ1-5
size: -
V: TRBV11-3
CDR3: CASSPDRGGNQPQHF
DNA: TGTGCCAGCAGCCCTGACAGGGGGGGCAATCAGCCCCAGCATTTT

D: TRBD1
J: TRBJ2-5
size: -
V: TRBV28
CDR3: CASRRLRGGQGETQYF
DNA: TGTGCCAGCAGACGGCTCAGAGGGGGACAGGGAGAGACCCAGTACTTC

D: -
J: TRBJ2-5
size: -
V: TRBV7-9
CDR3: CASSSQETQYF
DNA: TGTGCCAGCAGTAGTCAAGAGACCCAGTACTTC

D: -
J: TRBJ1-1
size: -
V: TRBV18
CDR3: CASSKEDTEAFF
DNA: TGTGCCAGCTCAAAGGAGGACACTGAAGCTTTCTTT

D: TRBD2
J: TRBJ2-7
size: -
V: TRBV7-9
CDR3: CASRSGGRRYEQYF
DNA: TGTGCCAGCAGATCGGGGGGGCGAAGGTACGAGCAGTACTTC

D: -
J: TRBJ2-7
size: -
V: TRBV6-5
CDR3: CASSYSIAAPYEQYF
DNA: TGTGCCAGCAGTTACTCCATCGCGGCGCCCTACGAGCAGTACTTC

D: -
J: TRBJ2-7
size: -
V: TRBV28
CDR3: CASSLTYEQYF
DNA: TGTGCCAGCAGTTTGACGTACGAGCAGTACTTC

D: -
J: TRBJ2-2
size: -
V: TRBV2
CDR3: CASSLYTGELFF
DNA: TGTGCCAGCAGTCTTTACACCGGGGAGCTGTTTTTT

D: -
J: TRBJ1-1
size: -
V: TRBV6-1
CDR3: CASSEGRGLQAFF
DNA: TGTGCCAGCAGTGAGGGCAGGGGATTACAAGCTTTCTTT

D: TRBD1
J: TRBJ1-4
size: -
V: TRBV5-1
CDR3: CASSSTTGQGAFGEKLFF
DNA: TGCGCCAGCAGCTCTACGACGGGACAGGGGGCTTTTGGAGAAAAACTGTTTTTT

D: TRBD2
J: TRBJ2-5
size: once
V: TRBV19
CDR3: CASSMPSGTVKETQYF
DNA: TGTGCCAGTAGTATGCCTAGCGGGACAGTGAAGGAGACCCAGTACTTC

D: -
J: TRBJ1-6
size: -
V: TRBV28
CDR3: CASSPRGPNSPLHF
DNA: TGTGCCAGCAGTCCTCGTGGACCCAATTCACCCCTCCACTTT

D: -
J: TRBJ1-1
size: -
V: TRBV7-9
CDR3: CASSFSGFRKAFF
DNA: TGTGCCAGCAGCTTCTCGGGGTTCAGGAAAGCTTTCTTT

D: -
J: TRBJ2-7
size: -
V: TRBV2
CDR3: CASSDRGISYEQYF
DNA: TGTGCCAGCAGTGACAGGGGTATCTCCTACGAGCAGTACTTC

D: -
J: TRBJ2-1
size: -
V: TRBV4-3
CDR3: CASSQFTGAAYNEQFF
DNA: TGCGCCAGCAGCCAATTCACGGGAGCCGCCTACAATGAGCAGTTCTTC

D: -
J: TRBJ1-1
size: -
V: TRBV7-9
CDR3: CASSLHGTEAFF
DNA: TGTGCCAGCAGCTTACATGGCACTGAAGCTTTCTTT

D: -
J: TRBJ1-6
size: -
V: TRBV27
CDR3: CASSFTGSGSPLHF
DNA: TGTGCCAGCAGTTTCACAGGGAGCGGTTCACCCCTCCACTTT

D: -
J: TRBJ2-6
size: -
V: TRBV6-1
CDR3: CASSEPGRSGANVLTF
DNA: TGTGCCAGCAGTGAACCCGGCCGCTCTGGGGCCAACGTCCTGACTTTC

D: TRBD2
J: TRBJ2-1
size: -
V: TRBV10-1
CDR3: CASSDPGLAGGDNEQFF
DNA: TGCGCCAGCAGTGACCCCGGACTAGCGGGGGGGGACAATGAGCAGTTCTTC

D: -
J: TRBJ1-5
size: -
V: TRBV28
CDR3: CASSRTVNQPQHF
DNA: TGTGCCAGCAGCCGGACGGTTAATCAGCCCCAGCATTTT

D: -
J: TRBJ2-5
size: -
V: TRBV7-2
CDR3: CASSSSATGQETQYF
DNA: TGTGCCAGCAGCTCATCGGCCACAGGACAAGAGACCCAGTACTTC

D: -
J: TRBJ1-1
size: -
V: TRBV7-2
CDR3: CASSATGLMNTEAFF
DNA: TGTGCCAGCAGCGCCACTGGATTAATGAACACTGAAGCTTTCTTT

D: TRBD2
J: TRBJ2-5
size: -
V: TRBV5-6
CDR3: CASSPLAGVETQYF
DNA: TGTGCCAGCAGCCCATTAGCGGGAGTTGAGACCCAGTACTTC

D: -
J: TRBJ1-5
size: -
V: TRBV28
CDR3: CASSPASWVGQPQHF
DNA: TGTGCCAGCAGTCCCGCGAGTTGGGTGGGTCAGCCCCAGCATTTT

D: -
J: TRBJ2-7
size: -
V: TRBV4-3
CDR3: CASSQDWGSLREQYF
DNA: TGCGCCAGCAGCCAAGACTGGGGCAGCCTCCGCGAGCAGTACTTC

D: -
J: TRBJ1-4
size: -
V: TRBV30
CDR3: CAWSVQLVTEKLFF
DNA: TGTGCCTGGAGTGTACAGTTGGTTACTGAAAAACTGTTTTTT

D: TRBD1
J: TRBJ1-4
size: -
V: TRBV6-5
CDR3: CASRPLGQGEKLFF
DNA: TGTGCCAGCAGGCCATTGGGACAGGGAGAAAAACTGTTTTTT

D: -
J: TRBJ1-2
size: -
V: TRBV6-6
CDR3: CASSYSGGGYTF
DNA: TGTGCCAGCAGTTACTCAGGTGGGGGCTACACCTTC

D: -
J: TRBJ2-5
size: -
V: TRBV5-1
CDR3: CASSVQETPYF
DNA: TGCGCCAGCAGCGTCCAAGAGACCCCGTACTTC

D: -
J: TRBJ1-5
size: -
V: TRBV7-2
CDR3: CASSLAPGSNQPQHF
DNA: TGTGCCAGCAGCTTAGCTCCGGGCAGCAATCAGCCCCAGCATTTT

D: TRBD1
J: TRBJ1-1
size: -
V: TRBV7-3
CDR3: CASSLEPGGVMSAFF
DNA: TGTGCCAGCAGCTTGGAACCAGGGGGCGTGATGTCAGCTTTCTTT

D: -
J: TRBJ1-1
size: -
V: TRBV5-1
CDR3: CASSLGTGADTEAFF
DNA: TGCGCCAGCAGCTTGGGGACGGGGGCGGACACTGAAGCTTTCTTT

D: -
J: TRBJ2-5
size: -
V: TRBV10-1
CDR3: CASSDTATGETQYF
DNA: TGCGCCAGCAGTGACACTGCGACGGGAGAGACCCAGTACTTC

D: -
J: TRBJ2-5
size: -
V: TRBV18
CDR3: CASSHSGTEETQYF
DNA: TGTGCCAGCTCACACAGCGGGACAGAAGAGACCCAGTACTTC

D: -
J: TRBJ1-5
size: -
V: TRBV5-6
CDR3: CASSFFGGTSNQPQHF
DNA: TGTGCCAGCAGCTTTTTCGGGGGGACGAGCAATCAGCCCCAGCATTTT

D: TRBD1
J: TRBJ1-5
size: -
V: TRBV9
CDR3: CASSVGGGGQPQHF
DNA: TGTGCCAGCAGCGTTGGAGGGGGCGGTCAGCCCCAGCATTTT

D: -
J: TRBJ2-3
size: few
V: TRBV6-4
CDR3: CASSASSGSTDTQYF
DNA: TGTGCCAGCAGTGCGAGTAGCGGTAGCACAGATACGCAGTATTTT

D: TRBD2
J: TRBJ2-1
size: once
V: TRBV11-2
CDR3: CASSPTSGGGNEQFF
DNA: TGTGCCAGCAGCCCGACTAGCGGAGGGGGGAATGAGCAGTTCTTC

D: -
J: TRBJ1-4
size: -
V: TRBV6-6
CDR3: CASSHHTGLAEEKLFF
DNA: TGTGCCAGCAGTCACCATACGGGGTTGGCAGAGGAAAAACTGTTTTTT

D: -
J: TRBJ2-1
size: few
V: TRBV2
CDR3: CASREDHYNGQFF
DNA: TGTGCCAGCAGAGAGGACCACTACAATGGGCAGTTCTTC

D: -
J: TRBJ2-3
size: -
V: TRBV19
CDR3: CASSIGAGRSTDTQYF
DNA: TGTGCCAGTAGTATAGGGGCGGGTAGAAGCACAGATACGCAGTATTTT

D: -
J: TRBJ1-1
size: -
V: TRBV6-5
CDR3: CASSPRDRVPEAFF
DNA: TGTGCCAGCAGTCCCCGGGACCGCGTGCCTGAAGCTTTCTTT